These 4 T cell receptor beta chains were sequenced from one sample in a study of vaccination and CD4 T cells after COVID-19. Oncomine TCR Beta short-read sequencing was applied to DNA from cultured CD4+ T cells. From the PCR reads, TCRdb called clonotypes with MiXCR, one entry per CDR3 protein. The table shows approximately 26,000 distinct CDR3 sequences, with roughly 42% occurring only once. For these TCRs, the target antigens are not known. Treatment here: approximately 9-day PBMC culture with coronavirus spike peptide pools or control peptides (ViraFEST assay). The sample taken for sequencing was CD4+ T cells from blood, cultured in vitro. These receptors were obtained from a human donor who had recovered from COVID-19.

Only a few counts were recorded for this clonotype. The chain combines TRBV12-3 or TRBV12-4 with TRBJ2-2; a weak D match, TRBD2 (6 bases). The CDR3 totals 16 residues. Trimming left V 3 bases short and J 4 bases short, with 15 bases between. The CDR3 DNA reads as TGTGCCAGCAGTTTCCCCGCCCCCGGGGGCACCGGGGAGCTGTTTTTT. Its protein is CASSFPAPGGTGELFF.

This clonotype was detected a few times. The rearrangement links TRBV20-1 to TRBJ1-6; D is uncertain. Per germline, CDR1 DFQATT and CDR2 SNEGSKA (reference sequence). V lost 0 bases, J lost 8 bases, and 8 bases lay in between. This CDR3 comprises 13 residues. The DNA for the CDR3 is TGCAGTGCTAGAGATCATAGGGATTCACCCCTCCACTTT. Its translation: CSARDHRDSPLHF.

V and J are TRBV6-5 and TRBJ2-1; 8 positions match TRBD2. This CDR3 is 16 amino acids long. Germline V gene sequence: CDR1 MNHEY, CDR2 SVGAGI. J lost 0 bases, V lost 0 bases, and 1 base had no gene match. This CDR3 is CASSYSAGGSYNEQFF. In DNA form, the CDR3 reads TGTGCCAGCAGTTACTCGGCGGGGGGCTCCTACAATGAGCAGTTCTTC.

The V gene is TRBV4-3, the J gene TRBJ2-1, with 9 bases identical to TRBD1. Germline V gene sequence: CDR1 LGHNA, CDR2 YSLEER. Unmatched junction bases numbered 12, after V lost 2 bases and J lost 7 bases. CDR3 length equals 17 residues. This chain's CDR3 is CASSQPDTGTGINEQFF. CDR3 nucleotide sequence: TGCGCCAGCAGCCAACCCGACACCGGGACAGGGATTAATGAGCAGTTCTTC.